This TCR beta chain was found in a study of spatial heterogeneity in lung cancer. Study-level background: Alpha-chain sequences were consistently detected less often than beta-chain sequences.

Time point specified: sample taken at primary tumor resection. In each case, whole RNA from tumor, nontumor lung or frozen PBMC was sequenced unsorted. Around 68 TRACERx patients with early, untreated non-small cell lung cancer donated samples. From the 5' RACE reads, TCRdb called clonotypes with MiXCR, one entry per CDR3 protein. Among about 6,900 distinct CDR3 sequences listed, around 4.3% were seen once. This clonotype was observed many times. Unmatched junction bases numbered 17, after V lost 10 bases and J lost 4 bases. The CDR3 is 16 residues long. Germline V gene sequence: CDR1 ENHRY, CDR2 SYGVKD.

V gene TRBV10-3 combines with J gene TRBJ1-2; 8 bases line up with TRBD1. This TCR was recovered from a female donor with early-stage non-small cell lung cancer. The starting material was normal lung tissue next to the tumor, obtained at surgery. Here the CDR3 reads CATAGGTGHNFYGYTF. The DNA of the CDR3 is TGTGCCACAGCAGGCGGGACAGGTCATAACTTCTATGGCTACACCTTC.